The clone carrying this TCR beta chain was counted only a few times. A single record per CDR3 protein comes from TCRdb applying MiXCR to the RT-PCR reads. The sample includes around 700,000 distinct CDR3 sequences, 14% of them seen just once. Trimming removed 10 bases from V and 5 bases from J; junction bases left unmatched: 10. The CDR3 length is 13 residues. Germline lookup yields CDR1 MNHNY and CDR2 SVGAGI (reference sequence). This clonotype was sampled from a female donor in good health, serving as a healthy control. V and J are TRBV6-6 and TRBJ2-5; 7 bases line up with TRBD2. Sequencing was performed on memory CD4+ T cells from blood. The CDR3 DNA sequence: TGTGCCACCCGACTAGCTGGAGGGGAGACCCAGTACTTC. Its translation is CATRLAGGETQYF.